Within the sample, the clone carrying this TCR beta chain is hyperexpanded. Its antigen is not known. The CDR3 spans 14 residues. V dropped 7 bases and J dropped 5; count of bases not matched to a gene: 6. CDR1 is ENHRY and CDR2 is SYGVKD in the germline V gene. This sample stems from a study of metastatic and nonmetastatic thyroid tumors. Study background: Comparison of repertoires was carried out across blood and tumor or nodule tissue from malignant and benign thyroid patients. Study-wide results and caveats: Benign nodules reportedly had significantly lower TCR beta diversity than malignant thyroid tumors in blood and tumor.

Methods used by the authors: For papillary thyroid cancer, a distant-metastasis classifier was constructed from CDR3 differences observed across clinicopathological groups. Using MiXCR, TCRdb reanalyzed the PCR reads. TCRdb assigned the V and J calls; the authors' analysis was not used. The repertoire has 7,700 or so clones, less than 30% of them found once; the top ten carry under 30%. There were no patients who had received any treatment before thyroid surgery. The chain uses TRBV10-3 and TRBJ2-7, with 12 bases lining up with TRBD2. The sequenced material came from tumor tissue. The sequence was obtained from a female donor with papillary thyroid cancer or a benign thyroid nodule (not recorded which). Some clones in this sample may be carry-over from other donors' samples. CDR3 residues: CAIMWTSGDNEQYF. In DNA form, the CDR3 reads TGTGCCATCATGTGGACTAGCGGGGACAACGAGCAGTACTTC.